The 25 T cell receptor beta chains reported below all come from one sample, sequenced in a study of blood T cell repertoires in COVID-19. Some clones are missing from TCRdb's copy, which holds only in-frame ones; the method was immunoSEQ multiplex PCR. This table holds about 63,000 clones, approximately 81% found once. Material: PBMCs or T cells enriched from blood (not recorded which). All receptors come from a woman between 40 and 50 years old with acute COVID-19.

This clone was detected once. The chain carries TRBV4-1 and TRBJ2-3, with TRBD1 matching 8 bases. V dropped 5 bases and J dropped 1; count of bases not matched to a gene: 5. CDR1 MGHRA and CDR2 YSYEKL come from the germline V gene. The CDR3 is made up of 15 amino acids. This CDR3 is CASSRPGQGTDTQYF. CDR3 nucleotide sequence: TGCGCCAGCAGCAGACCGGGACAGGGCACAGATACGCAGTATTTT.

The J gene is TRBJ2-5, the V gene TRBV10-3, with D unresolved. Trimming pared 3 bases from V and 5 bases from J, leaving 13 bases between. Looked up from germline, CDR1 is ENHRY and CDR2 is SYGVKD. CDR3 size: 14 residues. CDR3 coding DNA: TGTGCCATCAGTGATAGCCCAGAGGCGGAGACCCAGTACTTC. Encoded protein: CAISDSPEAETQYF.

The genes are TRBV2 and TRBJ2-7, with 9 nucleotides matching TRBD1. Germline lookup yields CDR1 SNHLY and CDR2 FYNNEI. The CDR3 length is 15 residues. Trimming at V came to 7 bases and at J to 5 bases, leaving 12 bases not matched to a gene. CDR3 amino acids: CASTSPGQGSDEQYF. CDR3 coding DNA: TGTGCCAGCACCTCCCCGGGACAGGGTTCCGACGAGCAGTACTTC.

This clone was seen just once. The chain links TRBV19 to TRBJ2-5, with 12 bases fitting TRBD2. This CDR3 contains 16 residues. After removal of 5 bases from V and 4 bases from J, the junction contained 8 bases not matched to a gene. The germline V gene has CDR1 LNHDA and CDR2 SQIVND (reference sequence). CDR3: CASSGLAGGLRETQYF. CDR3 DNA sequence: TGTGCCAGTAGTGGTCTAGCGGGGGGGCTTCGAGAGACCCAGTACTTC.

The genes are TRBV5-1 and TRBJ2-1; a possible D gene is TRBD2 (7 bases). V was cut by 0 bases and J by 7 bases, with 11 bases left in between. The CDR3 length is 14 residues. Germline lookup yields CDR1 SGHRS and CDR2 YFSETQ. The CDR3 nucleotides are TGCGCCAGCAGCTTGGGCGGGGGCTTTAATGAGCAGTTCTTC. Protein sequence: CASSLGGGFNEQFF.

V gene TRBV10-1 combines with J gene TRBJ2-1, with D tentatively TRBD1 (7 bases). The germline CDR1 and CDR2 sequences are WNHNN and SYGVQD (reference sequence). V lost 3 bases to trimming and J lost 5 bases, with 17 bases between them. The CDR3 runs 16 residues. CDR3 sequence (DNA): TGCGCCAGCAGTGATAAGGCGCGGAGGGGGCACAATGAGCAGTTCTTC. Translation gives CASSDKARRGHNEQFF.

The chain employs TRBV15 and TRBJ2-5, with 15 nucleotides matching TRBD2. Per the germline V gene, CDR1 is LNHNV and CDR2 is YYDKDF (reference sequence). This CDR3 spans 15 amino acids. The V and J ends lost 3 bases and 5 bases, in that order; junction bases with no gene match: 1. Here the CDR3 reads CATSSGLAGGETQYF. The CDR3 coding sequence is TGTGCCACCAGCAGTGGACTAGCGGGGGGGGAGACCCAGTACTTC.

This clone showed up just once. This chain uses TRBV6-2 or TRBV6-3 with TRBJ2-7; TRBD2 aligns across 8 bases. Germline CDR1 MNHEY, CDR2 SVGEGT. After removal of 4 bases from V and 5 bases from J, the junction contained 7 bases not matched to a gene. The CDR3 sequence is 14 residues long. CDR3 nucleotides: TGTGCCAGCAGTTCCCCGGGGGGGAGCAACGAGCAGTACGTC. Its translation: CASSSPGGSNEQYV.

This chain uses TRBV19 with TRBJ1-2, with D possibly TRBD1 on 5 matching bases. The V end was cut by 4 bases, the J end by 7 bases, with 13 bases between. The CDR3 contains 13 residues. Germline assignment: CDR1 LNHDA and CDR2 SQIVND (reference sequence). DNA for the CDR3: TGTGCCAGTAGTAACACCAGGGATTCTGGCTACACCTTC. As protein: CASSNTRDSGYTF.

The J gene is TRBJ1-2, the V gene TRBV3-1 (or the pseudogene TRBV3-2); D uncertain. CDR1 LGHDT and CDR2 YNNKEL come from the germline V gene (reference sequence). The CDR3 covers 15 residues. The germline V and J ends were trimmed by 1 base and 2 bases, with 11 bases remaining between them. CDR3 DNA: TGTGCCAGCAGCCAAGGGAGATCGGGGAACTATGGCTACACCTTC. Its translation is CASSQGRSGNYGYTF.

As DNA, the CDR3 is TGTGCCAGCAGCGGACGAAGTAGGGGTGAGGAAAAACTGTTTTTT. Amino acids: CASSGRSRGEEKLFF. The V gene is TRBV3-1 (or the pseudogene TRBV3-2), the J gene TRBJ1-4; D is possibly TRBD1 (5 bases). The V end lost 5 bases, the J end lost 8 bases, and 18 bases lay between the germline ends. Germline assignment: CDR1 LGHDT and CDR2 YNNKEL (reference sequence). The CDR3 extends over 15 amino acids.

This rearrangement joins TRBV14 to TRBJ1-2; 7 bases are a match to TRBD1. This CDR3 is 14 amino acids long. V was clipped by 4 bases and J by 3 bases; unmatched bases: 5. Germline V lookup: CDR1 SGHDN, CDR2 FVKESK. CDR3 coding DNA: TGTGCCAGCAGCCCCCTCCAGGGGGACTATGGCTACACCTTC. Translation: CASSPLQGDYGYTF.

The CDR3 DNA reads TGTGCCAGTAAGGGACAGGGGGACCGCGGGTCACCCCTCCACTTT. Translated, it gives CASKGQGDRGSPLHF. The chain links TRBV19 to TRBJ1-6; 11 nucleotides match TRBD1. Germline V gives CDR1 LNHDA, CDR2 SQIVND (reference sequence). There are 15 residues in the CDR3. Unmatched junction bases numbered 9, after V lost 7 bases and J lost 10 bases.

The chain couples TRBV11-2 to TRBJ1-1; tentatively, D is TRBD1 (6 bases). Between the trimmed V and J ends, which lost 5 bases and 7 bases, there was a span of 14 bases. CDR3 length: 13 amino acids. The germline V gene has CDR1 SGHAT and CDR2 FQNNGV. The CDR3 region is CASSPGGAGEAFF. CDR3 in DNA: TGTGCCAGCAGCCCCGGGGGGGCAGGTGAAGCTTTCTTT.

This chain uses TRBV10-2 with TRBJ1-5, with a possible D match to TRBD1 (6 bases). This CDR3 contains 15 residues. V lost 2 bases and J lost 6, with 14 bases in between. Germline V gene sequence: CDR1 WSHSY, CDR2 SAAADI. CDR3 amino acids: CASSESTGPGQPQHF. DNA of the CDR3: TGCGCCAGCAGTGAGAGTACAGGGCCGGGTCAGCCCCAGCATTTT.

Only a few counts were recorded for this clone. The gene calls are TRBV27 and TRBJ1-2, with 7 bases aligning to TRBD1. V was pared by 2 bases and J by 4 bases, with 4 bases of the junction left unmatched. The V gene's germline CDR1 is MNHEY and CDR2 SMNVEV (reference sequence). The CDR3 runs to 14 residues. CDR3 bases: TGTGCCAGCAGTTTACAGGGGGACGGCTATGGCTACACCTTC. It yields the protein CASSLQGDGYGYTF.

This chain links TRBV2 with TRBJ2-5, with a weak D call TRBD2 (7 bases). The CDR3 sequence is 15 residues long. CDR1 and CDR2 from the germline V gene are SNHLY and FYNNEI. Trimming removed 2 bases from V and 3 bases from J, with 13 bases in between. The CDR3 spells CASSEMGGAEETQYF. The CDR3 DNA reads as TGTGCCAGCAGTGAAATGGGGGGGGCAGAAGAGACCCAGTACTTC.

V gene TRBV5-6 combines with J gene TRBJ1-4; no definite D call. V lost 4 bases and J 4 bases, leaving 8 bases between the germline ends. The CDR3 sequence is 13 residues long. CDR1 and CDR2 (germline): SGHDT, YYEEEE. CDR3 in DNA: TGTGCCAGCAGCCTGGTCAGTAATGAAAAACTGTTTTTT. Translated, it gives CASSLVSNEKLFF.

The genes are TRBV14 and TRBJ2-5; 9 bases agree with TRBD1. Germline trimming cut 6 bases from V and 1 base from J; bases unmatched to any gene: 9. Germline V gives CDR1 SGHDN, CDR2 FVKESK. This CDR3 has 16 amino acids. CDR3 amino acids: CASSRWPGQGQETQYF. The CDR3 bases are TGTGCCAGCAGTCGGTGGCCGGGACAGGGCCAAGAGACCCAGTACTTC.

The rearrangement joins TRBV21-1 to TRBJ2-5; the table gives TRBD2 as D, unverified against the DNA. TRBV21-1 represents a pseudogene. The CDR3 contains 17 residues. This CDR3 is CASSKEGGGELEETQYF. CDR3 sequence (DNA): TGTGCCAGCAGCAAAGAGGGCGGGGGCGAACTTGAAGAGACCCAGTACTTC.

This rearrangement joins TRBV5-1 to TRBJ1-1; D gene ambiguous. V was pared by 2 bases and J by 0 bases, with 8 bases between. Germline V CDR1 and CDR2: SGHRS, YFSETQ. CDR3 size: 14 residues. The DNA of the CDR3 is TGCGCCAGCAGCTTCTCCAGTCTGAACACTGAAGCTTTCTTT. This codes for CASSFSSLNTEAFF. Supplemented by reference TRBV5-1 and TRBJ1-1, the full variable domain reads KAGVTQTPRYLIKTRGQQVTLSCSPISGHRSVSWYQQTPGQGLQFLFEYFSETQRNKGNFPGRFSGRQFSNSRSEMNVSTLELGDSALYLCASSFSSLNTEAFFGQGTRLTVV.

Remarks on this clone: One end of the junction does not line up with germline, which may come from a read error. The chain recombines TRBV6-1 with TRBJ2-1, with 8 bases lining up with TRBD2. The CDR3 loop spans 14 amino acids. Germline values: CDR1 MNHNS, CDR2 SASEGT. The CDR3 DNA is TGTGCCAGCAGTGAAGAGGTGCGGGGGGCCCCGGGGGTCTTC. Protein: CASSEEVRGAPGVF.

In nucleotides, the CDR3 is TGCGCCAGCAGCCAAGAACCAGGGAAGGTCCAGCCCCAGCATTTT. Its protein is CASSQEPGKVQPQHF. This sequence joins TRBV4-1 and TRBJ1-5; weak D call: TRBD1 (5 bases). CDR1 MGHRA and CDR2 YSYEKL come from the germline V gene. Deletions cut 0 bases from V and 7 bases from J, with 13 bases between. CDR3 size: 15 residues.

Sample share makes this clone large. Other DNA sequences from this sample encode an identical CDR3 as well. V is TRBV5-4 and J is TRBJ2-2, with D possibly being TRBD2 (5 bases). CDR3 length: 14 residues. Per the germline V gene, CDR1 is SGHNT and CDR2 is YYREEE (reference sequence). V lost 0 bases to trimming and J lost 2 bases, with 5 bases between them. The CDR3 region is CASSLGLNTGELFF. DNA of the CDR3: TGTGCCAGCAGCTTGGGACTAAACACCGGGGAGCTGTTTTTT. Based on the CDR3 plus reference TRBV5-4 and TRBJ2-2, the full variable domain is ETGVTQSPTHLIKTRGQQVTLRCSSQSGHNTVSWYQQALGQGPQFIFQYYREEENGRGNFPPRFSGLQFPNYSSELNVNALELDDSALYLCASSLGLNTGELFFGEGSRLTVL.

The gene calls are TRBV27 and TRBJ2-1; the D gene is possibly TRBD1 (5 bases). Trimming shortened V by 2 bases and J by 5 bases, and 16 bases separated the two germline ends. The CDR3 runs to 16 residues. The V gene's germline CDR1 is MNHEY and CDR2 SMNVEV (reference sequence). Here the CDR3 DNA reads TGTGCCAGCAGTTTAAAGTCTCCCGGCAGGGACAATGAGCAGTTCTTC. This sequence encodes CASSLKSPGRDNEQFF.